The source of this T cell receptor beta chain is a study of neoadjuvant nivolumab and ipilimumab in lung cancer. Study-level findings and limits: Pathologic regression was not significantly tied to TCR clonality. Blood richness before therapy tracked richness in tumors resected after neoadjuvant therapy. TCR sequencing covered a small number of samples.

This CDR3 has 17 amino acids. The germline V gene encodes CDR1 LGHNA and CDR2 YSLEER. With 0 bases removed from V and 4 bases from J, the gap between germline ends came to 15 bases. Data came from immunoSEQ multiplex PCR; TCRdb stores just in-frame clones and leaves some out. The top ten hold around 5% of the sample, which has roughly 30,000 clones, less than 95% seen once. About this clone: Its antigen is unidentified.

Here the sequenced sample was peripheral blood, taken after neoadjuvant nivolumab, alone or with ipilimumab, at or shortly before surgery. The J gene is TRBJ2-2, the V gene TRBV4-3, with D possibly matching TRBD2 (6 bases). This receptor was taken from an adult with non-small cell lung cancer. CDR3 in DNA: TGCGCCAGCAGCCAAGAGGTTCCTAGCGAGGCCACCGGGGAGCTGTTTTTT. It specifies CASSQEVPSEATGELFF.